These 20 T cell receptor beta chains were all obtained from the same sample, sequenced in a study of cytomegalovirus exposure and HLA in healthy donors. It was with 60 Vbeta and 13 Jbeta primers that the PCR ran. Profiling relied on immunoSEQ multiplex PCR, and the TCRdb table lists in-frame clones only, not all of them. The repertoire holds 90,000 to 150,000 clones, with approximately 80% as singletons. The sequencing sample was made of PBMCs. The receptors originated from a man aged 18 to 29 in good health and CMV-seropositive.

The rearrangement links TRBV18 to TRBJ1-4; D unclear. Germline CDR1 and CDR2: KGHSH and LQKENI. The CDR3 is made up of 14 amino acids. Trimming cost V 3 bases and J 8 bases, with 13 bases left between them. The CDR3 coding sequence is TGTGCCAGCTCACCGGCGGGTTTGAAGGAAAAACTGTTTTTT. Its protein product is CASSPAGLKEKLFF.

This chain links TRBV4-1 with TRBJ2-3; D gene unclear. CDR3 length: 15 amino acids. From germline, CDR1 is MGHRA and CDR2 YSYEKL. Trimming removed 1 base at V and 2 bases at J, with 10 bases between. The CDR3 protein is CASSQAGLTTDTQYF. The CDR3 bases are TGCGCCAGCAGCCAAGCTGGCCTTACCACAGATACGCAGTATTTT.

V is TRBV14 and J is TRBJ2-1; D is perhaps TRBD2 (6 bases). V lost 1 base and J 6 bases, leaving 13 bases between the germline ends. The germline gives CDR1 SGHDN, CDR2 FVKESK. The CDR3 has 15 amino acids. This CDR3 reads CASSQGGRFINEQFF. CDR3 in DNA: TGTGCCAGCAGCCAAGGTGGGAGGTTTATCAATGAGCAGTTCTTC.

This clone was counted a few times. The chain carries TRBV27 and TRBJ2-7; 8 bases align to TRBD1. Germline V gives CDR1 MNHEY, CDR2 SMNVEV (reference sequence). V lost 6 bases to trimming and J lost 0 bases; unmatched junction nucleotides: 10. The length of the CDR3 is 16 residues. The CDR3 sequence: CASRPGNRGSSYEQYF. CDR3 DNA sequence: TGTGCCAGCAGACCGGGGAACAGGGGGAGCTCCTACGAGCAGTACTTC.

The V and J genes are TRBV28 and TRBJ2-7; TRBD2 matches at 7 bases. Germline trimming cut 5 bases from V and 4 bases from J; bases unmatched to any gene: 8. The CDR3 sequence is 14 residues long. Germline assignment: CDR1 MDHEN and CDR2 SYDVKM. The CDR3 region has the DNA TGTGCCAGCAGTGCGCAGCGGGGCTCGTACGAGCAGTACTTC. Its translation: CASSAQRGSYEQYF.

Here the CDR3 reads CASSLSGQGRVTEAFF. CDR3 coding DNA: TGTGCCAGCAGTTTATCGGGACAGGGAAGAGTCACTGAAGCTTTCTTT. This chain uses TRBV27 with TRBJ1-1; 9 bases align to TRBD1. This CDR3 is built from 16 residues. V lost 0 bases to trimming and J lost 4 bases; unmatched junction nucleotides: 6. Germline V gene data show CDR1 as MNHEY and CDR2 as SMNVEV (reference sequence).

This sequence joins TRBV28 and TRBJ1-2; the D is unclear. The CDR3 has 12 amino acids. Germline CDR1 MDHEN, CDR2 SYDVKM. The V end lost 5 bases, the J end lost 5 bases, and 9 bases lay between the germline ends. CDR3: CASSPQMYGYTF. For the CDR3, the DNA is TGTGCCAGCAGTCCCCAGATGTATGGCTACACCTTC.

This chain uses TRBV5-5 with TRBJ1-1; TRBD1 might be the D (5 bases). From germline, CDR1 is SGHKS and CDR2 YYEKEE (reference sequence). This CDR3 region has 14 residues. V was cut by 4 bases and J by 1 base, with 11 bases left in between. Here the CDR3 reads CASSRQPKNTEAFF. The CDR3 region has the DNA TGTGCCAGCAGCCGACAGCCTAAGAACACTGAAGCTTTCTTT.

The chain recombines TRBV2 with TRBJ1-3; 10 bases are a match to TRBD1. J was trimmed by 3 bases and V by 5 bases; bases with no gene match: 4. From germline, CDR1 is SNHLY and CDR2 FYNNEI. There are 15 residues in the CDR3. The CDR3 coding sequence is TGTGCCAGCAGTACCGACAGGGGGCTTGGAAACACCATATATTTT. As protein: CASSTDRGLGNTIYF.

The genes are TRBV5-1 and TRBJ1-5, with no clear D. With 4 bases removed from V and 7 bases from J, the gap between germline ends came to 18 bases. Germline loops: CDR1 SGHRS, CDR2 YFSETQ. The CDR3 contains 15 residues. CDR3 coding DNA: TGCGCCAGCAGCAGAGAAGGGAGGAGGGAACAGCCCCAGCATTTT. Residues: CASSREGRREQPQHF.

This rearrangement joins TRBV4-2 to TRBJ1-3, with D uncertain. Germline V gene sequence: CDR1 LGHNA, CDR2 YNFKEQ. This CDR3 region has 16 residues. V was shortened by 4 bases and J by 2 bases, with 15 bases between the two germline ends. The CDR3 sequence is CASSPSYGRPGNTIYF. The CDR3 DNA is TGTGCCAGCAGCCCGTCATATGGCAGGCCTGGAAACACCATATATTTT.

This sequence joins TRBV7-9 and TRBJ1-5; D may be TRBD1 (5 bases). CDR1 SEHNR and CDR2 FQNEAQ come from the germline V gene (reference sequence). The CDR3 covers 14 residues. Trimming took 2 bases from V and 2 from J, leaving 7 bases between them. Here the CDR3 DNA reads TGTGCCAGCAGCTTAACGGGGGGCAATCAGCCCCAGCATTTT. Translation gives CASSLTGGNQPQHF.

This chain links TRBV5-6 with TRBJ1-4; no firm D call. V lost 2 bases and J 8 bases, leaving 16 bases between the germline ends. The CDR3 has 15 residues. Germline V CDR1 and CDR2: SGHDT, YYEEEE. The CDR3 DNA follows: TGTGCCAGCAGCTTTATCGGGGAGGGCTCAGAAAAACTGTTTTTT. It encodes CASSFIGEGSEKLFF.

The rearrangement joins TRBV29-1 to TRBJ1-2; D is possibly TRBD1 (5 bases). Germline assignment: CDR1 SQVTM and CDR2 ANQGSEA. Trimming cost V 3 bases and J 4 bases, with 12 bases left between them. The CDR3 spans 13 residues. CDR3: CSVDPGTGYGYTF. The DNA of the CDR3 is TGCAGCGTTGATCCGGGGACTGGCTATGGCTACACCTTC.

This chain links TRBV6-1 with TRBJ1-1; 8 bases agree with TRBD1. Germline V gives CDR1 MNHNS, CDR2 SASEGT. V lost 6 bases to trimming and J lost 10 bases; unmatched junction nucleotides: 4. CDR3 length equals 11 residues. Here the CDR3 DNA reads TGTGCCAGCAGCCTGACAGGGGCAGCTTTCTTT. Translated, it gives CASSLTGAAFF.

Only a few counts were recorded for this clone. The genes are TRBV5-6 and TRBJ1-1; D gene unclear. In germline, CDR1 is SGHDT, CDR2 YYEEEE. There are 13 residues in the CDR3. V shed 4 bases and J shed 5 bases, with 12 bases lying between them. CDR3 nucleotide sequence: TGTGCCAGCAGCGTGGGAGTGGTGACTGAAGCTTTCTTT. Its protein product is CASSVGVVTEAFF.

V usage is TRBV4-1 and J usage is TRBJ1-1; D unresolved. This CDR3 spans 15 amino acids. Germline assignment: CDR1 MGHRA and CDR2 YSYEKL. V lost 0 bases and J 3 bases, leaving 11 bases between the germline ends. The CDR3 reads CASSQDQFFDTEAFF. The CDR3 region has the DNA TGCGCCAGCAGCCAAGATCAGTTTTTTGACACTGAAGCTTTCTTT.

This chain joins TRBV10-3 and TRBJ1-1; TRBD1 agrees at 7 bases. This CDR3 contains 14 residues. The trim removed 3 bases at V and 4 bases at J, leaving 5 bases unmatched. CDR1 ENHRY and CDR2 SYGVKD come from the germline V gene. CDR3 region: CAISDGRGVTEAFF. For the CDR3, the DNA is TGTGCCATCAGTGATGGCAGGGGGGTCACTGAAGCTTTCTTT.

Only a few counts were recorded for this clone. The chain carries TRBV6-6 and TRBJ1-1; D ambiguous. The CDR3 totals 13 residues. Per germline, CDR1 MNHNY and CDR2 SVGAGI (reference sequence). The germline V and J ends were trimmed by 2 bases and 6 bases, with 10 bases remaining between them. The CDR3 nucleotides read TGTGCCAGCAGTTACGGCCTCAACGCTGAAGCTTTCTTT. Translating it yields CASSYGLNAEAFF.

The gene calls are TRBV5-4 and TRBJ1-1; tentatively, D is TRBD1 (5 bases). V lost 1 base and J 10 bases, leaving 14 bases between the germline ends. Germline CDR1 and CDR2: SGHNT and YYREEE (reference sequence). The CDR3 has 13 amino acids. The CDR3 DNA reads as TGTGCCAGCAGCTTGCCCCAGGGTACGAGAGCTTTCTTT. It encodes CASSLPQGTRAFF.